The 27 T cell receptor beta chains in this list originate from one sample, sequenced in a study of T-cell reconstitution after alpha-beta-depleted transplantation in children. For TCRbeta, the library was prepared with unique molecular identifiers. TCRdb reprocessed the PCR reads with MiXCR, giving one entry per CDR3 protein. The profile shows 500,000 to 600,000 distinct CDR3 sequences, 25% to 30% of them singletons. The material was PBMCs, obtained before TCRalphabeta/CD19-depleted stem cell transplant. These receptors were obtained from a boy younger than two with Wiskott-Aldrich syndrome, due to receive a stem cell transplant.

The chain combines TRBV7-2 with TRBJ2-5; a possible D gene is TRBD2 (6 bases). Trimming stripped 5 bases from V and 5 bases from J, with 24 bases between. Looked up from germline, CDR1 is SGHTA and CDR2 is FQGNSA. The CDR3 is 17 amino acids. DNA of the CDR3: TGTGCCAGCAGCCGCTCTCAGATAGCGGTTGGGAGGGAGACCCAGTACTTC. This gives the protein CASSRSQIAVGRETQYF.

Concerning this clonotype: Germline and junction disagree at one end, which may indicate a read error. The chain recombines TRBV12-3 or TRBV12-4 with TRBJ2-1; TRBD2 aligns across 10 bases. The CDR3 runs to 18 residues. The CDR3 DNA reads TGTACCAGCAGTTTGGGTAGCGGGGGGAGCAGGGCCTACAATGAGCAGTTCTTC. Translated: CTSSLGSGGSRAYNEQFF.

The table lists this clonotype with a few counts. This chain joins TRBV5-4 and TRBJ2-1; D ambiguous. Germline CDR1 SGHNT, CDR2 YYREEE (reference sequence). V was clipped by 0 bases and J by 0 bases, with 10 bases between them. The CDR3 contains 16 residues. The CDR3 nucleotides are TGTGCCAGCAGCTTGGGCGTCGCCAGCTCCTACAATGAGCAGTTCTTC. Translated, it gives CASSLGVASSYNEQFF.

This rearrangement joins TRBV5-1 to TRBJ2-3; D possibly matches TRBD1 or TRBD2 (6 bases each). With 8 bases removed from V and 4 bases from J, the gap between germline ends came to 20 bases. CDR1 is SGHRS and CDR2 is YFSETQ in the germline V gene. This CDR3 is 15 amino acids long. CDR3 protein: CASTKGGYGADTQYF. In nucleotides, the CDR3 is TGCGCCAGTACTAAAGGGGGGTACGGCGCAGATACGCAGTATTTT.

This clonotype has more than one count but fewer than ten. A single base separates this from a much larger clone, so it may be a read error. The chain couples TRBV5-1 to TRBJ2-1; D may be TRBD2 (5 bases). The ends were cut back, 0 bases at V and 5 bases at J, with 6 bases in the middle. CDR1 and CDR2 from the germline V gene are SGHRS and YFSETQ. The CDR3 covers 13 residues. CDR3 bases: TGCGCCAGCAGCTTGGACGGGAACAATGAGCAGTTCTTC. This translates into CASSLDGNNEQFF.

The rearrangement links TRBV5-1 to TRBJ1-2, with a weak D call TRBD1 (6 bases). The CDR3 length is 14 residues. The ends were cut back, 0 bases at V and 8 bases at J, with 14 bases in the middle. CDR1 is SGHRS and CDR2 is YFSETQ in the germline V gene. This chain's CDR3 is CASSLAGGVGGYTF. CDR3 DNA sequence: TGCGCCAGCAGCTTGGCCGGGGGCGTTGGCGGCTACACCTTC.

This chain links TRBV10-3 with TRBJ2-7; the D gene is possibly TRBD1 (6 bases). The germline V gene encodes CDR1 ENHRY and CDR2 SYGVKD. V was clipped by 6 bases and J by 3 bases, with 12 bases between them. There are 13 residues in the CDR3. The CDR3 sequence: CAISRTDNYEQYF. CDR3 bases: TGTGCCATCAGCCGGACAGACAACTACGAGCAGTACTTC.

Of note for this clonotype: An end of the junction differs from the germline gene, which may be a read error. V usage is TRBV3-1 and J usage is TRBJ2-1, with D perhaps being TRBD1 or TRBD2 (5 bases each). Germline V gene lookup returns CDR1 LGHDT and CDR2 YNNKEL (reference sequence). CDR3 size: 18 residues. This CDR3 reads CTSSQEISGAGSYNEQFF. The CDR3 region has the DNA TGTACCAGCAGCCAAGAAATCTCGGGCGCAGGGAGCTACAATGAGCAGTTCTTC.

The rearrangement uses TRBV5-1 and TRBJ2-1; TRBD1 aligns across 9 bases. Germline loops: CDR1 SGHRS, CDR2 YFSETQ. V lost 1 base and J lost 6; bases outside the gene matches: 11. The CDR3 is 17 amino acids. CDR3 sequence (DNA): TGCGCCAGCAGCTTGAATCTGGGACAGGGTCCGGGCAATGAGCAGTTCTTC. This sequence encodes CASSLNLGQGPGNEQFF.

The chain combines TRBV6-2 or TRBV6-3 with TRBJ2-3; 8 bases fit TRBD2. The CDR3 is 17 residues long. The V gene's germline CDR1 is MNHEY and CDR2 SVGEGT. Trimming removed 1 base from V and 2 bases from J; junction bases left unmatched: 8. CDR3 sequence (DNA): TGTGCCAGCAGTTACTACGATATAGCGGGGTACACAGATACGCAGTATTTT. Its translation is CASSYYDIAGYTDTQYF.

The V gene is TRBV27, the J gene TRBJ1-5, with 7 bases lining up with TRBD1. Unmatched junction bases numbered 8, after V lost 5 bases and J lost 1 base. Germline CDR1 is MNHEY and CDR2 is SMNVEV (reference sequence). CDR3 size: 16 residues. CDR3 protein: CASSSKGAWSNQPQHF. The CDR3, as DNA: TGTGCCAGCAGTAGCAAGGGGGCCTGGAGCAATCAGCCCCAGCATTTT.

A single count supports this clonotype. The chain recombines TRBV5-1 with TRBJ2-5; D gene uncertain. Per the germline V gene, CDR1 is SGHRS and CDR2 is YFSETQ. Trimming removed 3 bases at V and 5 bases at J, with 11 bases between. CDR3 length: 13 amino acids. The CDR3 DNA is TGCGCCAGCAGCTCCTACCTAGAGGAGACCCAGTACTTC. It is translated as CASSSYLEETQYF. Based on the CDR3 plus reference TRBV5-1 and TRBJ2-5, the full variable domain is KAGVTQTPRYLIKTRGQQVTLSCSPISGHRSVSWYQQTPGQGLQFLFEYFSETQRNKGNFPGRFSGRQFSNSRSEMNVSTLELGDSALYLCASSSYLEETQYFGPGTRLLVL.

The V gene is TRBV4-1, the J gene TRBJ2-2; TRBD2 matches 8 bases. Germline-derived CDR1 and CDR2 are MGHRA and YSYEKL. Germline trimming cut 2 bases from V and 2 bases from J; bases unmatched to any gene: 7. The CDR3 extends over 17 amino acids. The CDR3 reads CASSQPGLGLNTGELFF. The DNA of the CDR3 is TGCGCCAGCAGCCAACCGGGACTAGGGCTAAACACCGGGGAGCTGTTTTTT.

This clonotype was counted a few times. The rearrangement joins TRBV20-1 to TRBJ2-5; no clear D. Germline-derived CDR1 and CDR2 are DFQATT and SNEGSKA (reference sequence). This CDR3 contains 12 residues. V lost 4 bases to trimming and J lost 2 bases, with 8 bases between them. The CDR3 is CSAIGPQETQYF. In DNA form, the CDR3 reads TGCAGTGCTATCGGGCCACAAGAGACCCAGTACTTC.

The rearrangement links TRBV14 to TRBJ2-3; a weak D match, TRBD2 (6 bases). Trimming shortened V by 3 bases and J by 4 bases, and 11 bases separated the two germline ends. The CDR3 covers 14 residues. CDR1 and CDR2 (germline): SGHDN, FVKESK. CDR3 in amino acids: CASSQRLVADTQYF. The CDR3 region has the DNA TGTGCCAGCAGCCAGAGACTAGTCGCAGATACGCAGTATTTT.

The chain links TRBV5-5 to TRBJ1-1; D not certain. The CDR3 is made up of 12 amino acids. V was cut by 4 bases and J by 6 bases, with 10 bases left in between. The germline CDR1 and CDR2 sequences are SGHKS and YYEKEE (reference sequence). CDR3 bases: TGTGCCAGCAGCAGACATGGAGCTGAAGCTTTCTTT. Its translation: CASSRHGAEAFF.

The CDR3 is CASSPSRYQETQYF. Written as DNA, the CDR3 is TGCGCCAGCAGCCCTTCGAGATACCAAGAGACCCAGTACTTC. The rearrangement joins TRBV5-1 to TRBJ2-5; no clear D gene. Trimming removed 4 bases at V and 0 bases at J, with 10 bases between. Germline V gene lookup returns CDR1 SGHRS and CDR2 YFSETQ. The CDR3 spans 14 residues.

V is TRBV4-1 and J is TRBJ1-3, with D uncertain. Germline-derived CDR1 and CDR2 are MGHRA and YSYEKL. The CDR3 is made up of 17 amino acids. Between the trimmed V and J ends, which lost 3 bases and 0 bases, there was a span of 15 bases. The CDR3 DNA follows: TGCGCCAGCAGCCACTTGGTCCTGGGAAACTCTGGAAACACCATATATTTT. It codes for CASSHLVLGNSGNTIYF.

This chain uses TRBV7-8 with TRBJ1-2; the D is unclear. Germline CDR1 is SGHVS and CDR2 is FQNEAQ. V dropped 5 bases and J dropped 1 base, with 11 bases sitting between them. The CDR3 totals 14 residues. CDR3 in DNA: TGTGCCAGCAGCGTGGAGTCGGTTAACTATGGCTACACCTTC. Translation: CASSVESVNYGYTF.

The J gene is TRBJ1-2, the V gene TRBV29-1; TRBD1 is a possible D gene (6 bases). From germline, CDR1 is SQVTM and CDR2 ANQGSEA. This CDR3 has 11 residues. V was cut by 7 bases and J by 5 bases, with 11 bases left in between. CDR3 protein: CSGTGRYGYTF. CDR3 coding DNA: TGCAGCGGTACAGGGAGGTATGGCTACACCTTC.

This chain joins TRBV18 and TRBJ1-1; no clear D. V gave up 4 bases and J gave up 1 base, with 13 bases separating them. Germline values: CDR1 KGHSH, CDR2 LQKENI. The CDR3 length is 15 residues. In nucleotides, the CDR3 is TGTGCCAGCTCACAGGAGATGGGTGGGAACACTGAAGCTTTCTTT. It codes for CASSQEMGGNTEAFF.

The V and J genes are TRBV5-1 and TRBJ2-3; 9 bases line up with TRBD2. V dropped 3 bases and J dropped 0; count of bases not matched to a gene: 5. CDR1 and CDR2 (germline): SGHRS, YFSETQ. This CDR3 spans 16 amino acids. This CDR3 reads CASSSRAGGSTDTQYF. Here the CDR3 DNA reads TGCGCCAGCAGCTCCAGAGCGGGAGGAAGCACAGATACGCAGTATTTT.

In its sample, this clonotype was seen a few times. Written as DNA, the CDR3 is TGCAGCGTTAAGGCTGGGACAGGGTGGTACGAGCAGTACTTC. It is translated as CSVKAGTGWYEQYF. The chain recombines TRBV29-1 with TRBJ2-7; TRBD1 aligns across 9 bases. This CDR3 contains 14 residues. Germline V gene data show CDR1 as SQVTM and CDR2 as ANQGSEA. Trimming at V came to 5 bases and at J to 4 bases, leaving 9 bases not matched to a gene.

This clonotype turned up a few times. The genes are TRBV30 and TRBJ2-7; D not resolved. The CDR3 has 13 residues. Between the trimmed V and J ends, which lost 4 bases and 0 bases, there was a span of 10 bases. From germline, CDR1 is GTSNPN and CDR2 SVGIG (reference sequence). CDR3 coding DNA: TGTGCCTGGAAGAGGCAGATCTCCTACGAGCAGTACTTC. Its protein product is CAWKRQISYEQYF.

CDR3 in DNA: TGTGCCAGCAGCTCCGGGACAGGGAGAGTTAACTATGGCTACACCTTC. Translation: CASSSGTGRVNYGYTF. The rearrangement joins TRBV28 to TRBJ1-2, with TRBD1 identical over 9 bases. Germline loops: CDR1 MDHEN, CDR2 SYDVKM. The CDR3 covers 16 residues. With V trimmed by 6 bases and J by 1 base, 9 bases remained unmatched.

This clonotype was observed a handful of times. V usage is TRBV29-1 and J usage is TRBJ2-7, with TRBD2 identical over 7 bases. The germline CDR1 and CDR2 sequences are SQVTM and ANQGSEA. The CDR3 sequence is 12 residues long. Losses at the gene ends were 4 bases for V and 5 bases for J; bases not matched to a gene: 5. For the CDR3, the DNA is TGCAGCGTTGGGCGGGGAGGGAACGAGCAGTACTTC. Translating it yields CSVGRGGNEQYF.

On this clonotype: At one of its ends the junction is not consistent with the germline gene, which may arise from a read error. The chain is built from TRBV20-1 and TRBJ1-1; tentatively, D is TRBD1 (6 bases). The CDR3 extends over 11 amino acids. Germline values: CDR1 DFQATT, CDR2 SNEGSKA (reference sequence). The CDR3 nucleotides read TGCAGTGCTGGAGACAGGAATGAAGCTTTCTTT. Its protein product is CSAGDRNEAFF.